The clone carrying this TCR beta chain was counted a few times. Its antigen remains unidentified. Patients chosen for sequencing had shown CD8+CD57+ cell expansion by flow cytometry. The blood sampling took place in patients who had so far received no therapy. The entry originates in a study of CD8+CD57+ T cells in acquired aplastic anemia. In the study overall: Yields of DNA that came from sorted CD4+ and CD8+ cells averaged about 2.9 ug.

Germline V gene data show CDR1 as SGHRS and CDR2 as YFSETQ. CDR3 length: 16 residues. V lost 1 base and J 6 bases, leaving 20 bases between the germline ends. The study profiled TCR beta VDJ and CDR3 using genomic DNA as template. TCRdb reprocessed the reads with MiXCR, giving one entry per CDR3 protein. Here the sample spans a few hundred thousand distinct CDR3 sequences, around a third being singletons. Study outcomes and limitations: Patients and controls turned out to have 25 to 35 CD8+ CDR3 sequences in common.

The sequence came from a human donor with aplastic anemia. The chain has TRBV5-1 and TRBJ2-7, with D perhaps given as TRBD1 or TRBD2 (5 bases each). Material: sorted CD4+, CD8+, or CD8+CD57+ T cells (not recorded which) from PBMCs. CDR3 DNA sequence: TGCGCCAGCAGCTTGACAGGTGGGACCGACCGGCGCGAGCAGTACTTC. As protein: CASSLTGGTDRREQYF.